This T cell receptor beta chain was found in a study of blood T cell repertoires in COVID-19. Whole-study context: The study drew acute and convalescent COVID-19 samples from the United States, Italy and Spain. Sources were T cells, B-cell-depleted T cells, or PBMCs; the material itself was cDNA or gDNA.

As originally analysed: Reference gene primer amplification gave nucleated cell count estimates. This table comes from immunoSEQ multiplex PCR, and its TCRdb copy is limited to in-frame clones, with some not included. Clone size and the V and J calls come from that table; the DNA yielded D and trimming. Of roughly 66,000 clones listed, about nine tenths were seen once; the top ten hold under 8.5%. This clone was seen only a few times. The sample contains more than one DNA sequence encoding this CDR3. This TCR came from a human donor in a cohort sampled during active COVID-19. What was sequenced was peripheral blood.

The CDR3 loop is CASSQDRTGNQPQHF. The CDR3, as DNA: TGTGCCAGCAGCCAAGATCGGACAGGAAATCAGCCCCAGCATTTT. The chain is built from TRBV4-2 and TRBJ1-5; 7 bases are shared with TRBD1. Trimming cost V 0 bases and J 4 bases; bases outside gene matches: 3. Per germline, CDR1 LGHNA and CDR2 YNFKEQ. The CDR3 has 15 residues.